Listed below are T cell receptor beta chains from one sample, sequenced in a study of regulatory T cells in long-lasting Graves disease. TCRdb independently ran MiXCR on the multiplex PCR reads; one entry per CDR3 protein. The data show roughly 500,000 distinct CDR3 sequences, less than 25% seen once. This specimen was peripheral blood mononuclear cells (PBMCs), taken when the disease was refractory, from a patient treated with antithyroid drugs. These receptor sequences come from a female donor with Graves disease. The CDR3 runs from the conserved cysteine through the conserved F or W. Fields, in order: D gene, J gene, clone size, V gene, CDR3 protein, CDR3 DNA. D genes are given only for firm matches. Rows give clone size only sometimes, using once, few, many, or a class for an expanded clone.

-,TRBJ2-6,-,TRBV6-1,CASSRGRISGANVLTF,TGTGCCAGCAGTCGAGGACGGATCTCTGGGGCCAACGTCCTGACTTTC
-,TRBJ1-5,-,TRBV4-1,CASSQFSTVSNQPQHF,TGCGCCAGCAGCCAATTCTCGACAGTCAGCAATCAGCCCCAGCATTTT
-,TRBJ1-2,many,TRBV6-1,CASSLSGGGYTF,TGTGCCAGCAGTCTTTCCGGCGGGGGCTACACCTTC
-,TRBJ1-3,many,TRBV28,CATISGNTIYF,TGTGCCACCATCTCTGGAAACACCATATATTTT
TRBD2,TRBJ2-4,few,TRBV12-3/TRBV12-4,CASSLKFQGLAGGWGSQNIQYF,TGTGCCAGCAGTTTAAAGTTTCAAGGGCTAGCGGGAGGATGGGGCTCCCAAAACATTCAGTACTTC
TRBD2,TRBJ2-3,once,TRBV7-2,CASSLGPTSGRYLDTQYF,TGTGCCAGCAGCTTAGGCCCTACTAGCGGGAGGTACCTTGATACGCAGTATTTT
TRBD2,TRBJ2-1,-,TRBV7-6,CASRTGTSVHNEQFF,TGTGCCAGCAGAACCGGGACTAGCGTACACAATGAGCAGTTCTTC
-,TRBJ1-6,-,TRBV6-5,CASSYGVTVIKGSPLHF,TGTGCCAGCAGTTACGGAGTGACAGTGATAAAGGGTTCACCCCTCCACTTT
-,TRBJ2-2,many,TRBV28,CASRTLVTGELFF,TGTGCCAGCAGAACTTTAGTCACCGGGGAGCTGTTTTTT
-,TRBJ1-1,many,TRBV28,CASSFFSRNTEAFF,TGTGCCAGCAGTTTTTTCTCTAGGAACACTGAAGCTTTCTTT
-,TRBJ1-1,few,TRBV5-1,CASSLAAPNTEAFF,TGCGCCAGCAGCTTGGCCGCACCGAACACTGAAGCTTTCTTT
-,TRBJ2-6,many,TRBV12-3/TRBV12-4,CASILRGKGFSGANVLTF,TGTGCCAGCATCCTCCGAGGGAAGGGTTTCTCTGGGGCCAACGTCCTGACTTTC